The clone carrying this T cell receptor beta chain was recorded many times. Unique molecular identifiers were incorporated into the prepared TCRbeta library. TCRdb redid the calling of the PCR reads with MiXCR, one entry per CDR3 protein. The repertoire has around 960,000 distinct CDR3 sequences, 25% to 30% of them found once; the top ten carry 28%. This record belongs to a study of T-cell reconstitution after alpha-beta-depleted transplantation in children. Germline values: CDR1 PRHDT, CDR2 FYEKMQ (reference sequence). V shed 5 bases, J shed 4 bases, and the junction held 10 bases outside the gene matches. The CDR3 covers 16 residues.

This clonotype was obtained from a boy younger than two who had a stem cell transplant for SCID, so the T cells may come from the graft donor. The specimen was PBMCs, mostly from graft donor cells, collected 360 days after TCRalphabeta/CD19-depleted stem cell transplant. V usage is TRBV13 and J usage is TRBJ2-2; TRBD1 matches at 7 bases. CDR3 sequence (DNA): TGTGCCAGCAGCATACGGACAGGATTTCCCACCGGGGAGCTGTTTTTT. Protein: CASSIRTGFPTGELFF.